Sequencing of this T cell receptor (beta chain) was carried out in a study of OX40 agonist ivuxolimab in advanced cancers. Method: immunoSEQ multiplex PCR; TCRdb's copy keeps in-frame clones and lacks some. The repertoire consists of 90,000 or so clones, with approximately 89% occurring once and the leading ten covering under 0.4%. Trimming took 3 bases from V and 1 from J, leaving 9 bases between them. Germline V CDR1 and CDR2: LNHDA, SQIVND (reference sequence). There are 14 residues in the CDR3. The J gene is TRBJ1-1, the V gene TRBV19; D might be TRBD1 (5 bases). Sequenced here: CD4+ or CD8+ T cells sorted from blood, sampled in a trial of the OX40 agonist ivuxolimab. The TCR comes from an adult with an advanced solid tumor such as melanoma, head and neck, liver or kidney cancer. The CDR3 protein is CASSISTANTEAFF. CDR3 bases: TGTGCCAGTAGTATCTCGACAGCGAACACTGAAGCTTTCTTT. Supplemented by reference TRBV19 and TRBJ1-1, the full variable domain reads DGGITQSPKYLFRKEGQNVTLSCEQNLNHDAMYWYRQDPGQGLRLIYYSQIVNDFQKGDIAEGYSVSREKKESFPLTVTSAQKNPTAFYLCASSISTANTEAFFGQGTRLTVV.